Listed below are T cell receptor beta chains from one sample, sequenced in a study of TIL therapy for anti-PD-1-resistant metastatic lung cancer. Produced via immunoSEQ multiplex PCR; TCRdb's table is partial and in-frame only. The sample has about 50,000 clones, 55% to 75% seen once; the top ten hold roughly 5.6%. The sequencing used tumor tissue, collected at baseline. These receptors all stem from a person between 25 and 80 years old with non-small cell lung cancer. The CDR3 runs from the conserved cysteine through the conserved F or W. The D gene is left open where the match is weak. Not all rows give a size; the values are once, few, many and, for expanded clones, a class.

v_call	clone_size	j_call	d_call	cdr3_nt	cdr3_aa
TRBV10-2	-	TRBJ2-1	-	TGCGCCAGCAATGGGGATGAGCAGTTCTTC	CASNGDEQFF
TRBV6-5	-	TRBJ2-3	-	TGTGCCAGCAGTTACGGACGTCTGGGTAACACAGATACGCAGTATTTT	CASSYGRLGNTDTQYF
TRBV5-4	few	TRBJ1-1	-	TGTGCCAGCAGCTTGGCACCCCAGACACGAGAAGCTTTCTTT	CASSLAPQTREAFF
TRBV14	-	TRBJ1-2	-	TGTGCCAGCAGCCGAGACCTTAACTATGGCTACACCTTC	CASSRDLNYGYTF
TRBV7-2	-	TRBJ1-5	-	TGTGCCAGCAGCTTAAGGAGCAATCAGCCCCAGCATTTT	CASSLRSNQPQHF
TRBV10-1	-	TRBJ2-6	TRBD1	TGCGCCAGCAGGGACGGGACAGGGTTAGTTCCTGGGGCCAACGTCCTGACTTTC	CASRDGTGLVPGANVLTF
TRBV9	-	TRBJ2-5	TRBD2	TGTGCCAGCAGCTTGACTAGCGGGGGGGAAACCCAGTACTTC	CASSLTSGGETQYF
TRBV5-8	few	TRBJ2-3	-	TGTGCCAGCAGCTTAAGGGGTGGGCCCACAGATACGCAGTATTTT	CASSLRGGPTDTQYF
TRBV6-1	-	TRBJ2-3	-	TGTGCCAGCAGTGAAGCGAGAGAGCGGAATACGCAGTATTTT	CASSEARERNTQYF
TRBV28	-	TRBJ1-5	-	TGTGCCAGCAGTTCTGCGGACAGCCAAAATCAGCCCCAGCATTTT	CASSSADSQNQPQHF
TRBV30	-	TRBJ1-2	TRBD1	TGTGCCTGGAGTGAAGGACAGGGGGCCTATGGCTACACCTTC	CAWSEGQGAYGYTF
TRBV5-4	few	TRBJ2-1	TRBD2	TGTGCCAGCAGCTTCTTTCTAGCGGGAGACAATGAGCAGTTCTTC	CASSFFLAGDNEQFF
TRBV5-6	-	TRBJ2-7	-	TGTGCCAGCAGCTTATACCGACAATCTCTTTCCTACGAGCAGTACTTC	CASSLYRQSLSYEQYF
TRBV5-1	-	TRBJ2-7	TRBD1	TGCGCCAGCAGCTCTACCCCGGGACAGGATTCCTACGAGCAGTACTTC	CASSSTPGQDSYEQYF
TRBV6-6	few	TRBJ1-5	-	TGTGCCAGCAGTTATGAGGCCGGGAGTCAGCCCCAGCATTTT	CASSYEAGSQPQHF
TRBV7-8	-	TRBJ2-5	-	TGTGCCAGCAGCCGGGGAGAGACCCAGTACTTC	CASSRGETQYF
TRBV7-9	-	TRBJ1-2	TRBD1	TGTGCCAGCGTCTGGGCGGGGACAGAAAATTCGGGCTACACCTTC	CASVWAGTENSGYTF
TRBV6-1	-	TRBJ2-7	-	TGTGCCAGCAGTGATGCCCCCTGGACCTACGAGCAGTACTTC	CASSDAPWTYEQYF
TRBV10-2	few	TRBJ2-2	-	TGCGCCAGCCGGCTAGGAACCGGGGAGCTGTTTTTT	CASRLGTGELFF
TRBV21-1	-	TRBJ2-7	-	TGTGCCAGCGGCGCCCGGGACAGGGGGCGAATATACGAGCAGTACTTC	CASGARDRGRIYEQYF
TRBV2	-	TRBJ1-2	-	TGTGCCAGCAGTAACCCCTGGCAGGGAGGAGGTGGCTACACCTTC	CASSNPWQGGGGYTF
TRBV5-1	-	TRBJ2-7	-	TGCGCCAGCAGCTGGCGGGACAACTACGAGCAGTACTTC	CASSWRDNYEQYF
TRBV2	once	TRBJ1-2	-	TGTGCCAGCAGTGAATTGGTCAGCCTCTCCTATGGCTACACCTTC	CASSELVSLSYGYTF
TRBV6-9	-	TRBJ2-7	-	TGTGCCAGCAGTTCTGCAGGGAGCGACGAGCAGTACTTC	CASSSAGSDEQYF
TRBV19	once	TRBJ1-1	-	TGTGCCAGTAGTAGGGGGGTAATGGCACCTTGGAACACTGAAGCTTTCTTT	CASSRGVMAPWNTEAFF
TRBV11-1	-	TRBJ2-3	TRBD2	TGTGCCAGCAGCTTGTGGTCTAGCGGGGGGTTCACAGATACGCAGTATTTT	CASSLWSSGGFTDTQYF
TRBV9	-	TRBJ2-7	-	TGTGCCAGCAGCGTATCCGGGACGACCTACGAGCAGTACTTC	CASSVSGTTYEQYF
TRBV9	-	TRBJ2-1	-	TGTGCCAGCAGCGTAGCTTTAGGACAGACCTACAATGAGCAGTTCTTC	CASSVALGQTYNEQFF
TRBV6-5	-	TRBJ2-1	TRBD2	TGTGCCAGCGGGACTTCGGGGGAGGGGTACAATGAGCAGTTCTTC	CASGTSGEGYNEQFF
TRBV29-1	medium-sized	TRBJ1-1	-	TGCAGCGTTGAAGGGGCCACTGAAGCTTTCTTT	CSVEGATEAFF